This TCR beta chain was retrieved from a study of human T cells and chemical hapten exposure. The CDR3 extends over 15 amino acids. CDR1 and CDR2 (germline): MNHEY, SVGAGI. The J segment lost 5 bases and the V segment lost 1 base, leaving 7 bases of the junction unmatched. TCRdb reprocessed the RACE reads via MiXCR and lists one record per CDR3 protein. The sample has under 90,000 distinct CDR3 sequences, 8% to 10% seen once; the top ten hold roughly 4%. Time point reported: pre-sensitization, week 0. Treatment described: therapeutic diphenylcyclopropenone sensitization with weekly scalp DPC. The chain has TRBV6-5 and TRBJ1-1, with 7 bases aligning to TRBD1. This TCR came from a woman aged 40 to 50 with alopecia areata. Some clones in this sample may be carry-over from other donors' samples. This specimen consisted of whole blood, obtained in connection with sensitization to the hapten diphenylcyclopropenone (DPC). CDR3 nucleotides: TGTGCCAGCAGTTACTTTACGACAGGGAGGACTGAAGCTTTCTTT. Its protein is CASSYFTTGRTEAFF.